This is a list of T cell receptor beta chains from one sample in a study of T cell changes during pregnancy in multiple sclerosis. The method was immunoSEQ multiplex PCR; TCRdb's version includes in-frame clones alone and lacks a portion of them. The sample contains around 99,000 clones, about 92% of which appear only once. The specimen was peripheral blood, collected in the first trimester of pregnancy. The receptor set was obtained from a female donor with multiple sclerosis, enrolled in a pregnancy study. The CDR3 runs from the conserved cysteine through the conserved F or W. Each record gives: V gene, CDR3 protein.

>TRBV5-1
CASSSPQGYSYNEQFF
>TRBV27
CASSLGQGTYEQYF
>TRBV10-1
CADRVPHNQPQHF
>TRBV28
CASSTSLTNRANTEAFF
>TRBV15
CATRDRGYEQYF
>TRBV27
CASSPSGTFYNEQFF
>TRBV19
CASSMSRGRFPNEQFF
>TRBV13
CASREAGSYNEQFF
>TRBV15
CATSRGLAEGGFF
>TRBV4-3
CASSQDLGGDNEQFF
>TRBV5-1
CASSIRTGVTGELFF
>TRBV19
CASSIDLVRQGSYEQYF
>TRBV30
CAWSRGGAQANEKLFF
>TRBV2
CASSEGAGDLYGYTF
>TRBV28
CASSFNRVVNVLTF
>TRBV6-1
CASSEDPGGNYGYTF
>TRBV27
CASRPLGTPNTGELFF
>TRBV5-6
CASSLSPGRGNKGNQPQHF
>TRBV7-2
CASSFQRGDTGELFF
>TRBV4-2
CASSPEGTSGGNEQFF
>TRBV7-2
CASSNQGGETQYF
>TRBV7-9
CASSQGGVGNQPQHF